Below are 29 T cell receptor beta chains sequenced from a single sample in a study of T cells of healthy individuals. TCRdb reprocessed the 5' RACE reads via MiXCR and lists one record per CDR3 protein. Of 60,000 to 70,000 distinct CDR3 sequences listed, under 20% were seen once; the top ten hold around 4.5%. These receptors came from a human donor in good health.

The chain uses TRBV12-3 or TRBV12-4 and TRBJ1-6; D might be TRBD1 (5 bases). Trimming took off 7 bases at V and 4 bases at J, with 11 bases between the two ends. This CDR3 is 14 amino acids long. CDR3 amino acids: CASTPWGYNSPLHF. The CDR3 DNA sequence: TGTGCCAGCACCCCCTGGGGGTATAATTCACCCCTCCACTTT.

This clonotype was picked up many times. J is TRBJ2-3 and V is TRBV20-1; the D gene is possibly TRBD2 (5 bases). The length of the CDR3 is 15 residues. Trimming took off 0 bases at V and 2 bases at J, with 12 bases between the two ends. Germline V CDR1 and CDR2: DFQATT, SNEGSKA (reference sequence). CDR3 region: CSARDGQRATDTQYF. As DNA, the CDR3 is TGCAGTGCTAGAGATGGGCAGAGGGCCACAGATACGCAGTATTTT.

This clonotype turned up a few times. This chain joins TRBV5-1 and TRBJ2-7; possibly TRBD2 for D (5 bases). Germline CDR1 is SGHRS and CDR2 is YFSETQ. The CDR3 consists of 13 residues. Trimming pared 6 bases from V and 3 bases from J, leaving 13 bases between. CDR3 nucleotide sequence: TGCGCCAGCAAAAAGGGAGACGGCTACGAGCAGTACTTC. As protein: CASKKGDGYEQYF.

There are a few counts of this clonotype. This chain's CDR3 is CASRTDLGTGPYEQFF. The CDR3 DNA sequence: TGTGCCAGCAGAACTGACTTAGGAACTGGTCCTTATGAGCAGTTCTTC. The chain has TRBV5-4 and TRBJ2-1; D is uncertain. In germline, CDR1 is SGHNT, CDR2 YYREEE (reference sequence). The V end was cut by 5 bases, the J end by 8 bases, with 23 bases between. CDR3 length: 16 residues.

The genes are TRBV9 and TRBJ2-6; no clear D gene. Per germline, CDR1 SGDLS and CDR2 YYNGEE. V lost 0 bases and J lost 3, with 19 bases in between. The CDR3 length is 19 residues. The CDR3 region has the DNA TGTGCCAGCAGCGTAGTCTATATTATCCGGGTCGGTGGGGCCAACGTCCTGACTTTC. This translates into CASSVVYIIRVGGANVLTF.

The sample holds many counts of this clonotype. The DNA for the CDR3 is TGCAGCGTTGAAGATCGAGAGGCAGGGGCCAACGTCCTGACTTTC. Translated: CSVEDREAGANVLTF. This chain uses TRBV29-1 with TRBJ2-6, with D unresolved. This CDR3 is built from 15 residues. Per the germline V gene, CDR1 is SQVTM and CDR2 is ANQGSEA. V gave up 0 bases and J gave up 4 bases, with 10 bases separating them.

In its sample, this clonotype was seen a few times. The chain combines TRBV3-1 with TRBJ2-5; weak D call: TRBD2 (7 bases). The CDR3 is 16 amino acids. CDR1 and CDR2 (germline): LGHDT, YNNKEL (reference sequence). Trimming pared 1 base from V and 4 bases from J, leaving 16 bases between. DNA of the CDR3: TGTGCCAGCAGCCAAGGAGACGGGGGGCGCGTAGAGACCCAGTACTTC. Protein: CASSQGDGGRVETQYF.

In this sample, this clonotype turned up many times. V usage is TRBV6-6 and J usage is TRBJ2-3, with 8 bases aligning to TRBD2. V gave up 6 bases and J gave up 2 bases; unmatched junction bases: 10. The germline CDR1 and CDR2 sequences are MNHNY and SVGAGI (reference sequence). The CDR3 extends over 16 amino acids. The CDR3 sequence: CASSPRVGGATDTQYF. The CDR3, as DNA: TGTGCCAGCAGCCCCCGGGTCGGGGGGGCCACAGATACGCAGTATTTT.

A few counts support this clonotype. CDR3 in amino acids: CASSQESGGALITDTQYF. CDR3 DNA sequence: TGCGCCAGCAGCCAAGAATCGGGGGGGGCCCTCATCACAGATACGCAGTATTTT. The V gene is TRBV4-1, the J gene TRBJ2-3; 8 nucleotides line up with TRBD2. V lost 0 bases, J lost 2 bases, and 10 bases stayed unmatched. CDR3 length: 18 residues. Germline V gene sequence: CDR1 MGHRA, CDR2 YSYEKL.

The V call is TRBV7-2, the J call TRBJ2-5; TRBD2 matches at 11 bases. The length of the CDR3 is 17 residues. Germline CDR1 is SGHTA and CDR2 is FQGNSA. The V gene end was trimmed by 2 bases and the J gene end by 4 bases; junction bases not matched to a gene: 9. In nucleotides, the CDR3 is TGTGCCAGCAGCTTAAAGGAGACGACTAGCGGGATAGAGACCCAGTACTTC. It codes for CASSLKETTSGIETQYF.

Comment on this clonotype: A much larger clone differs from this one at a single base, so this may be a read error. This chain links TRBV20-1 with TRBJ2-3; D is perhaps TRBD2 (5 bases). The CDR3 is 15 amino acids. From germline, CDR1 is DFQATT and CDR2 SNEGSKA (reference sequence). V lost 2 bases to trimming and J lost 4 bases, with 16 bases between them. The DNA of the CDR3 is TGCAGTGCTAGAAGGCGAGAGGGTACGTCAGATACGCAGTATTTT. Encoded protein: CSARRREGTSDTQYF.

This clonotype was seen only a few times. The V and J genes are TRBV4-1 and TRBJ1-3; D uncertain. Germline loops: CDR1 MGHRA, CDR2 YSYEKL. The CDR3 loop spans 13 amino acids. The V and J ends lost 0 bases and 4 bases respectively, with 4 bases between them. CDR3 region: CASSQDPGNTIYF. The CDR3 nucleotides are TGCGCCAGCAGCCAAGATCCCGGAAACACCATATATTTT.

The genes are TRBV2 and TRBJ2-6; D unresolved. Trimming shortened V by 1 base and J by 2 bases, and 6 bases separated the two germline ends. This CDR3 region has 15 residues. CDR1 is SNHLY, CDR2 FYNNEI, per germline. CDR3 amino acids: CASSEGNAGANVLTF. For the CDR3, the DNA is TGTGCCAGCAGTGAAGGTAACGCTGGGGCCAACGTCCTGACTTTC.

V usage is TRBV29-1 and J usage is TRBJ2-5; tentatively, D is TRBD1 (6 bases). CDR3 length equals 15 residues. Deletions cut 0 bases from V and 8 bases from J, with 19 bases between. Germline V gives CDR1 SQVTM, CDR2 ANQGSEA. Here the CDR3 reads CSVEEVAGVGRTQYF. In DNA, the CDR3 is TGCAGCGTTGAAGAGGTTGCAGGGGTAGGAAGAACCCAGTACTTC.

This clonotype was seen more than once but under ten times. The genes are TRBV27 and TRBJ2-7; 7 nucleotides match TRBD2. This CDR3 is 17 amino acids long. Germline CDR1 MNHEY, CDR2 SMNVEV (reference sequence). Germline trimming cut 5 bases from V and 4 bases from J; bases unmatched to any gene: 17. CDR3 loop: CASSLRLATASVYEQYF. The CDR3 bases are TGTGCCAGCAGTCTACGACTAGCCACTGCCTCGGTTTACGAGCAGTACTTC.

V and J are TRBV4-1 and TRBJ1-1; 9 positions agree with TRBD1. Per the germline V gene, CDR1 is MGHRA and CDR2 is YSYEKL. This CDR3 is 16 amino acids long. Trimming removed 4 bases from V and 1 base from J; junction bases left unmatched: 7. CDR3 bases: TGCGCCAGCAGCCCGGGACAGGGACCTCAGAACACTGAAGCTTTCTTT. Translating gives CASSPGQGPQNTEAFF.

This clonotype was observed many times. This chain links TRBV6-2 or TRBV6-3 with TRBJ2-1, with TRBD2 identical over 8 bases. The V segment lost 4 bases and the J segment 7 bases; nucleotides outside the gene matches: 9. The CDR3 extends over 15 amino acids. Germline lookup yields CDR1 MNHEY and CDR2 SVGEGT. The CDR3 spells CASSSLADVFNEQFF. CDR3 bases: TGTGCCAGCAGTTCACTAGCGGATGTCTTTAATGAGCAGTTCTTC.

This clonotype was seen repeatedly, ten times or more. The V gene is TRBV10-3, the J gene TRBJ2-7; D is ambiguous. Trimming removed 3 bases at V and 4 bases at J, with 7 bases between. Germline V gene lookup returns CDR1 ENHRY and CDR2 SYGVKD. This CDR3 has 12 residues. In DNA, the CDR3 is TGTGCCATCAGTGATGGGTTTTACGAGCAGTACTTC. This encodes CAISDGFYEQYF.

This chain links TRBV28 with TRBJ2-7; the D is unclear. CDR1 is MDHEN, CDR2 SYDVKM, per germline. The CDR3 covers 13 residues. V was clipped by 1 base and J by 6 bases, with 10 bases between them. The CDR3 region is CASSLSAEREQYF. The CDR3 nucleotides read TGTGCCAGCAGTTTATCAGCAGAACGCGAGCAGTACTTC.

The chain carries TRBV9 and TRBJ2-3; 10 bases line up with TRBD2. Germline V lookup: CDR1 SGDLS, CDR2 YYNGEE. V gave up 1 base and J gave up 3 bases; unmatched junction bases: 2. The CDR3 covers 15 residues. The CDR3 coding sequence is TGTGCCAGCAGCGTAACAGCGGGGGGGACAGATACGCAGTATTTT. The encoded protein is CASSVTAGGTDTQYF.

This clonotype has at least ten counts. The chain carries TRBV20-1 and TRBJ1-1; the D is unclear. The CDR3 spans 15 residues. The germline gives CDR1 DFQATT, CDR2 SNEGSKA (reference sequence). V was pared by 0 bases and J by 5 bases, with 16 bases between. The CDR3 nucleotides are TGCAGTGCTAGAGATAGGAAAAGAGGAGGTACTGAAGCTTTCTTT. This encodes CSARDRKRGGTEAFF.

This chain links TRBV7-2 with TRBJ2-1; D perhaps matches TRBD2 (5 bases). V was clipped by 5 bases and J by 6 bases, with 17 bases between them. This CDR3 spans 15 amino acids. CDR1 and CDR2 (germline): SGHTA, FQGNSA. The CDR3 region has the DNA TGTGCCAGCAGCCCTGGAACCCTACTAGTCAATGAGCAGTTCTTC. It yields the protein CASSPGTLLVNEQFF. Full variable domain (outside the CDR3, taken from reference TRBV7-2 and TRBJ2-1): GAGVSQSPSNKVTEKGKDVELRCDPISGHTALYWYRQSLGQGLEFLIYFQGNSAPDKSGLPSDRFSAERTGGSVSTLTIQRTQQEDSAVYLCASSPGTLLVNEQFFGPGTRLTVL.

V gene TRBV7-2 combines with J gene TRBJ2-7; D is unresolved. From germline, CDR1 is SGHTA and CDR2 FQGNSA. V lost 1 base to trimming and J lost 1 base, with 17 bases between them. The CDR3 loop spans 17 amino acids. Here the CDR3 reads CASSLGDNWAPSYEQYF. CDR3 in DNA: TGTGCCAGCAGCTTAGGCGACAATTGGGCCCCTTCCTACGAGCAGTACTTC.

This clonotype occurred many times. The chain carries TRBV27 and TRBJ2-3, with D tentatively TRBD1 (6 bases). Trimming took 7 bases from V and 6 from J, leaving 14 bases between them. Per germline, CDR1 MNHEY and CDR2 SMNVEV (reference sequence). The CDR3 has 13 residues. The CDR3 nucleotides are TGTGCCAGCAAGGGCAGGGGATATGATACGCAGTATTTT. As protein: CASKGRGYDTQYF.

This clonotype was counted many times. The rearrangement links TRBV10-2 to TRBJ2-5; no clear D. The germline gives CDR1 WSHSY, CDR2 SAAADI. The CDR3 loop spans 13 amino acids. V was shortened by 6 bases and J by 3 bases, with 11 bases between the two germline ends. CDR3 sequence (DNA): TGCGCCAGCAGACAGCGAGCCGAAGAGACCCAGTACTTC. Translation: CASRQRAEETQYF.

The table lists this clonotype with many counts. This chain joins TRBV29-1 and TRBJ1-1; D is uncertain. With 1 base removed from V and 0 bases from J, the gap between germline ends came to 6 bases. The CDR3 runs 13 residues. In germline, CDR1 is SQVTM, CDR2 ANQGSEA. The CDR3 nucleotides are TGCAGCGTTGAAGGACTCATGAACACTGAAGCTTTCTTT. This gives the protein CSVEGLMNTEAFF.

By proportion, this clonotype is medium-sized. The chain couples TRBV20-1 to TRBJ1-5, with D unresolved. The germline V and J ends were trimmed by 4 bases and 3 bases, with 7 bases remaining between them. The CDR3 sequence is 12 residues long. Germline CDR1 is DFQATT and CDR2 is SNEGSKA (reference sequence). The DNA for the CDR3 is TGCAGTGCTAAGGGTTCCAATCAGCCCCAGCATTTT. Translated: CSAKGSNQPQHF.

The J gene is TRBJ2-5, the V gene TRBV7-2; D gene unclear. The V gene lost 6 bases and the J gene lost 7 bases, with 12 bases spanning the gap. Germline V CDR1 and CDR2: SGHTA, FQGNSA. This CDR3 is 12 amino acids long. The CDR3 loop is CASSLVYGTQYF. CDR3 bases: TGTGCCAGCAGTCTAGTGTATGGGACCCAGTACTTC.

This clonotype was counted at least ten times. This chain joins TRBV30 and TRBJ1-6, with unresolved D. Trimming removed 0 bases from V and 10 bases from J, with 16 bases in between. Looked up from germline, CDR1 is GTSNPN and CDR2 is SVGIG (reference sequence). The CDR3 covers 15 residues. The DNA for the CDR3 is TGTGCCTGGAGTGTACGGGCAGGAGAAGGGTCACCCCTCCACTTT. This translates into CAWSVRAGEGSPLHF. Based on the CDR3 plus reference TRBV30 and TRBJ1-6, the full variable domain is SQTIHQWPATLVQPVGSPLSLECTVEGTSNPNLYWYRQAAGRGLQLLFYSVGIGQISSEVPQNLSASRPQDRQFILSSKKLLLSDSGFYLCAWSVRAGEGSPLHFGNGTRLTVT.